The table lists the clone carrying this T cell receptor beta chain with many counts. CDR3 size: 15 residues. Germline lookup yields CDR1 MNHNS and CDR2 SASEGT. The V and J ends lost 6 bases and 7 bases, in that order; junction bases with no gene match: 10. This entry comes from a study of low-dose radiotherapy and immunotherapy resistance in tumors. Study information: A total of 13 Gy over 26 weeks was given to Cohort 2 as 1 Gy per fraction every two weeks.

First-strand cDNA used TRAV- and TRBV-specific primers, covering alpha and beta chains. It was with a constant-region primer and a V-primer adapter that TCRs were amplified over roughly 18 PCR cycles. In vitro transcription amplified isolated mRNA. One entry per CDR3 protein, called by TCRdb with MiXCR from the reads. The sample consists of tens of thousands of distinct CDR3 sequences, 15% to 20% of them appearing once. As to time point: before trial treatment. Every donor's regimen consisted of nivolumab, ipilimumab, aspirin, low-dose cyclophosphamide and low-dose radiotherapy. Inclusion covered patients whose advanced solid tumors lacked tumor-infiltrating lymphocytes.

The chain is built from TRBV6-1 and TRBJ1-5; 9 bases align to TRBD1. The sample was PBMCs, taken before treatment. The receptor was isolated from a male donor with prostate cancer. As DNA, the CDR3 is TGTGCCAGCAGCGCGACAGGGGGTGTAGGGCAGCCCCAGCATTTT. It is translated as CASSATGGVGQPQHF.